The TCR beta chain described here comes from a study of Graves' ophthalmopathy and Graves' hyperthyroidism. Study-wide findings and caveats: Forecasting of ophthalmopathy progression by the model achieved approximately 70% sensitivity and less than 80% specificity. The authors also found most expanded thyroid clonotypes above 0.001 frequency in blood.

Regarding this clonotype: Its antigen remains unknown.

CDR1 is MNHEY and CDR2 is SVGEGT in the germline V gene. CDR3 size: 15 residues. V shed 4 bases and J shed 3 bases, with 13 bases lying between them. For repertoire sequencing, the TCR beta CDR3 regions were amplified from RNA transcripts. HTBI primers primed a first-round RT-PCR, and a second-round multiplex PCR followed. TCRdb independently ran MiXCR on the multiplex PCR reads; one entry per CDR3 protein. The profile covers over 200,000 distinct CDR3 sequences, with approximately 29% appearing a single time and approximately 8.2% taken by the ten largest. The chain links TRBV6-2 or TRBV6-3 to TRBJ1-5; D gene uncertain. The material sequenced was peripheral blood. The source is a man aged 50-59 years with Graves' ophthalmopathy. The chain's CDR3 is CASSSSSRPNQPQHF. The CDR3 DNA sequence: TGTGCCAGCAGTTCCTCTTCGAGACCCAATCAGCCCCAGCATTTT.